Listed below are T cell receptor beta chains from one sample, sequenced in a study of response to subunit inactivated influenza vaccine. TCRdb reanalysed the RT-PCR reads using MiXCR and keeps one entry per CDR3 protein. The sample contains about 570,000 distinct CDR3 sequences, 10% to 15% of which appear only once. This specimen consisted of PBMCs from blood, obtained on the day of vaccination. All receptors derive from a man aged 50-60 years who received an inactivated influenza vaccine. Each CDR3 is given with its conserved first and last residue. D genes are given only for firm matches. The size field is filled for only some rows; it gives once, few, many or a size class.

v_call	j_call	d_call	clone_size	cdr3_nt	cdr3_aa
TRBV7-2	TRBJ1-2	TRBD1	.	TGTGCCAGCAGCTTAATGGGACAGAGCGTGATAGGCTACACCTTC	CASSLMGQSVIGYTF
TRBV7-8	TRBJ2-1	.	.	TGTGCCAGCAGCTTAGGGCTGGGAGCTAACAATGAGCAGTTCTTC	CASSLGLGANNEQFF
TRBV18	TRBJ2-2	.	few	TGTGCCAGCTCACCTCGGGTGCCCCCCGACACCGGGGAGCTGTTTTTT	CASSPRVPPDTGELFF
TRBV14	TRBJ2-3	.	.	TGTGCCAGCAGCCAAATCCTGGGCTCAGATACGCAGTATTTT	CASSQILGSDTQYF
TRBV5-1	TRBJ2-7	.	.	TGCGCCAGCAGCTGGCGGGCCGAGCAGTACTTC	CASSWRAEQYF
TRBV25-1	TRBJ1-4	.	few	TGTGCCAGCAACCAGGGGGAAAAACTGTTTTTT	CASNQGEKLFF
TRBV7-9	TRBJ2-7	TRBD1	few	TGTGCCAGCAGTGGTGACAGGGAACAGTACTTC	CASSGDREQYF
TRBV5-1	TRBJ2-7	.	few	TGCGCCAGCAGCTTGGATGGGGCATACTACGAGCAGTACTTC	CASSLDGAYYEQYF
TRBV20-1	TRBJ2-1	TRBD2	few	TGCAGTGCTAGTCCCCTAGCGGGAGGGACCGACGTTGAGCAGTTCTTC	CSASPLAGGTDVEQFF
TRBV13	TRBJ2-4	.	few	TGTGCCAGCAGCACCCGGACAGCCACCTTAGCCAAAAACATTCAGTACTTC	CASSTRTATLAKNIQYF
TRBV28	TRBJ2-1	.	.	TGTGCCAGCAGTTACTTAAGGCGGCACAATGAGCAGTTCTTC	CASSYLRRHNEQFF
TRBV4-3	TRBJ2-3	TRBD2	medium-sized	TGCGCCAGCAGCCAACCGAATGCCCACGAGCGGGGGCCTGGGGATACGCAGTATTTT	CASSQPNAHERGPGDTQYF
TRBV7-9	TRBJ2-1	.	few	TGTGCCAGCAGACCAAGACAGGATTTAGGCATGAGTGAGCAGTTCTTC	CASRPRQDLGMSEQFF
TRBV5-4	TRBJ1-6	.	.	TGTGCCAGCAGCTTGGGGACCAGGTATAATTCACCCCTCCACTTT	CASSLGTRYNSPLHF
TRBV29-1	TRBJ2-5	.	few	TGCAGCGTACCGTTCGAGACCCAGTACTTC	CSVPFETQYF
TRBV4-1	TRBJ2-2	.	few	TGCGCCAGCAGCCAACGACTCGGGCCCGGGGAGCTGTTTTTT	CASSQRLGPGELFF
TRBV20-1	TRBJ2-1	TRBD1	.	TGCAGTGCTAACTTACAGGGGCGCTCCTACAATGAGCAGTTCTTC	CSANLQGRSYNEQFF
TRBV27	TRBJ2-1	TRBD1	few	TGTGCCAGCAGTTTTGTGGGACAGGGAGGCGAGCAGTTCTTC	CASSFVGQGGEQFF
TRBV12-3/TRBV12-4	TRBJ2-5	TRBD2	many	TGTGCCAGCAGTTCAAGACTAGCGGGAGGGCCCTCGTTAGAGACCCAGTACTTC	CASSSRLAGGPSLETQYF
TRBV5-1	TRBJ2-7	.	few	TGCGCCAGCAGCTTGGCCCGGTCGGAAAAGGGTACCTACGAGCAGTACTTC	CASSLARSEKGTYEQYF
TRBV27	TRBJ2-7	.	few	TGTGCCAGCAGTATGTACGGGGCCGCCTACGAGCAGTACTTC	CASSMYGAAYEQYF
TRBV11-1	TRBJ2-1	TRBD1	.	TGTGCCAGCAGAACCGGGACAGGGTATTCTCTACATGAGCAGTTCTTC	CASRTGTGYSLHEQFF
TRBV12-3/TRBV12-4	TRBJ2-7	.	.	TGTGCCAGCAGCCAAGGGGTTGAAACCTACGAGCAGTACTTC	CASSQGVETYEQYF
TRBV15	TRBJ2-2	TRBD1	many	TGTGCCACCAGCAGAGGGGGACAGGGCAACACCGGGGAGCTGTTTTTT	CATSRGGQGNTGELFF
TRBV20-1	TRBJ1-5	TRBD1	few	TGCAGTGCTAGAGTGGGACAGAGCAATCAGCCCCAGCATTTT	CSARVGQSNQPQHF
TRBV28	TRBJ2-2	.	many	TGTGCCAGCAGTTCATCCGGGGGCACCGGGGAGCTGTTTTTT	CASSSSGGTGELFF
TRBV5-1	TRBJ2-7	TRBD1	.	TGCGCCAGCAGCTACGGACAGGGGGGTGTTTACGAGCAGTACTTC	CASSYGQGGVYEQYF
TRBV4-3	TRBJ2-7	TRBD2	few	TGCGCCAGCAGCCAAGCCCTAGCGGGGGCGCTAACCTACGAGCAGTACTTC	CASSQALAGALTYEQYF
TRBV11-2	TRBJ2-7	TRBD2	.	TGTGCCAGCAGCTTACTCGTAGCGGGACCAGGGGACTACGAGCAGTACTTC	CASSLLVAGPGDYEQYF
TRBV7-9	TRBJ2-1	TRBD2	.	TGTGCCAGCAGCTTAAAGTTTGCGGGAGAAATAGATGAGCAGTTCTTC	CASSLKFAGEIDEQFF
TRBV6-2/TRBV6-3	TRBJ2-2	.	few	TGTGCCAGCAGTAGGGGGGACGGGGAGCTGTTTTTT	CASSRGDGELFF
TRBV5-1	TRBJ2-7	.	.	TGCGCCAGCAGCCGCATTGTACCTACCCCCTACGAGCAGTACTTC	CASSRIVPTPYEQYF
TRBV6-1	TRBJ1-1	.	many	TGTGCCAGCAGTGAATATGCGGCTATGGGAACTGAAGCTTTCTTT	CASSEYAAMGTEAFF
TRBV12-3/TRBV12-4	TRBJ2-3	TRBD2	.	TGTGCCAGCAGTCAAAGACTAGCGGGGGACACAGATACGCAGTATTTT	CASSQRLAGDTDTQYF
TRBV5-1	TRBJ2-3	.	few	TGCGCCAGCAGCTTGGCCGGACAGAACACAGATACGCAGTATTTT	CASSLAGQNTDTQYF